What follows is one T cell receptor (beta chain) and its context. These data come from a study of blood T cell repertoires in COVID-19. Study-level background: The samples span acute and convalescent COVID-19 from the United States, Italy and Spain. Nucleic acid was either cDNA or gDNA, and it came from T cells, B-cell-depleted T cells, or PBMCs.

This CDR3 is 15 amino acids long. J was trimmed by 6 bases and V by 2 bases; bases with no gene match: 4. In germline, CDR1 is GTSNPN, CDR2 SVGIG (reference sequence). Per the study methods: Reference gene primer amplification gave nucleated cell count estimates. Assay: immunoSEQ multiplex PCR; the TCRdb copy retains only in-frame clones and omits some. V, J and clone size are taken as reported in that table, and D and trimming were inferred from the DNA itself. The sample contains about 180,000 clones, approximately 81% of which appear only once. This receptor was obtained from a man between 18 and 35 years old with active or convalescent COVID-19. V is TRBV30 and J is TRBJ2-1, with 13 bases fitting TRBD2. Sequenced material: peripheral blood. CDR3 protein: CAWSKGLAGVNEQFF. The CDR3 DNA follows: TGTGCCTGGAGTAAAGGACTAGCGGGAGTCAATGAGCAGTTCTTC.